A selection of T cell receptor beta chains follows, all from one sample in a study of T cells in Graves' hyperthyroidism and ophthalmopathy. TCRdb re-called the multiplex PCR reads with MiXCR, one entry per CDR3 protein. Here the sample spans 350,000 or so distinct CDR3 sequences, over 15% being singletons. Sequencing was performed on blood. These receptors originate from a woman aged 40 to 50 with Graves' ophthalmopathy. Both conserved end residues are part of each CDR3. Fields, in order: J gene, V gene, D gene, clone size, CDR3 protein, CDR3 DNA. The D gene is left open where the match is weak. A row's size may be missing; if present it is once, few, many or a size class.

J: TRBJ1-1
V: TRBV4-2
D: TRBD1
size: few
CDR3: CASSKSLGQGNTEAFF
DNA: TGTGCCAGCAGCAAATCCCTTGGACAGGGGAACACTGAAGCTTTCTTT

J: TRBJ2-7
V: TRBV7-2
D: TRBD1
size: many
CDR3: CASSQGGTGSYEQYF
DNA: TGTGCCAGCAGCCAGGGCGGGACAGGGTCCTACGAGCAATACTTC

J: TRBJ2-5
V: TRBV19
D: TRBD2
size: many
CDR3: CASSIRREVQETQYF
DNA: TGTGCCAGTAGTATTCGGCGGGAGGTACAAGAGACCCAGTACTTC

J: TRBJ1-2
V: TRBV7-2
D: .
size: many
CDR3: CASSLALDTIYGYTF
DNA: TGTGCCAGCAGCTTAGCCCTGGACACAATCTATGGCTACACCTTC

J: TRBJ2-7
V: TRBV6-2/TRBV6-3
D: .
size: many
CDR3: CASSPLVRQYF
DNA: TGTGCCAGCAGTCCCCTGGTCCGGCAGTACTTC

J: TRBJ2-7
V: TRBV3-1
D: .
size: many
CDR3: CASSQDTLVPKQYF
DNA: TGTGCCAGCAGCCAAGATACACTCGTCCCGAAGCAGTACTTC

J: TRBJ1-2
V: TRBV12-3/TRBV12-4
D: .
size: few
CDR3: CASSFFEGGGGYTF
DNA: TGTGCCAGCAGTTTCTTCGAAGGGGGAGGTGGCTACACCTTC

J: TRBJ2-2
V: TRBV2
D: TRBD2
size: many
CDR3: CASVIGRADTGELFF
DNA: TGTGCCAGCGTCATCGGGAGGGCCGACACCGGGGAGCTGTTTTTT

J: TRBJ2-7
V: TRBV27
D: .
size: many
CDR3: CASSVLQGVRNEQYF
DNA: TGTGCCAGCAGTGTCCTACAGGGAGTCAGGAACGAGCAGTACTTC

J: TRBJ1-2
V: TRBV5-1
D: TRBD1
size: few
CDR3: CASSLAGTAYGYTF
DNA: TGCGCCAGCAGCTTGGCAGGGACAGCCTATGGCTACACCTTC

J: TRBJ1-5
V: TRBV14
D: TRBD1
size: .
CDR3: CASSQVRSRQGRKPQHF
DNA: TGTGCCAGCAGCCAAGTTCGATCGAGACAGGGTAGGAAGCCCCAGCATTTT

J: TRBJ2-2
V: TRBV27
D: .
size: many
CDR3: CASTPLGQASNTGELFF
DNA: TGTGCCAGCACCCCATTAGGGCAAGCGTCGAACACCGGGGAGCTGTTTTTT

J: TRBJ2-7
V: TRBV29-1
D: .
size: many
CDR3: CSVAGLYTYEQYF
DNA: TGCAGCGTTGCCGGGCTATACACCTACGAGCAGTACTTC

J: TRBJ1-2
V: TRBV28
D: TRBD1
size: many
CDR3: CASTKRDRGYGYTF
DNA: TGTGCCAGCACTAAAAGGGACAGGGGCTATGGCTACACCTTC

J: TRBJ1-1
V: TRBV27
D: .
size: many
CDR3: CASSLLPDTEAFF
DNA: TGTGCCAGCAGTTTATTGCCAGACACTGAAGCTTTCTTT

J: TRBJ1-5
V: TRBV4-1
D: .
size: many
CDR3: CASSQEQVSNQPQHF
DNA: TGCGCCAGCAGCCAAGAGCAGGTTAGCAATCAGCCCCAGCATTTT

J: TRBJ2-4
V: TRBV18
D: .
size: .
CDR3: CASSSLGGSELGKNIQYF
DNA: TGTGCCAGCTCATCACTAGGAGGGAGTGAGCTAGGCAAAAACATTCAGTACTTC

J: TRBJ1-2
V: TRBV6-1
D: .
size: many
CDR3: CASRPDNRDLAGYTF
DNA: TGTGCCAGCAGACCCGATAACAGGGATTTGGCTGGCTACACCTTC

J: TRBJ1-1
V: TRBV6-5
D: .
size: many
CDR3: CASSYQLPWDLSRAFF
DNA: TGTGCCAGCAGTTACCAACTCCCCTGGGACTTGTCTAGAGCTTTCTTT

J: TRBJ2-7
V: TRBV7-9
D: TRBD1
size: .
CDR3: CASSRGTGGAYEQYF
DNA: TGTGCCAGCAGCCGTGGGACAGGGGGCGCGTACGAGCAGTACTTC

J: TRBJ1-2
V: TRBV10-2
D: .
size: many
CDR3: CASSARASYGYTF
DNA: TGCGCCAGCAGTGCGCGGGCCTCCTATGGCTACACCTTC

J: TRBJ1-5
V: TRBV19
D: TRBD1
size: many
CDR3: CASSNRDRALFGNQPQHF
DNA: TGTGCCAGTAGTAACCGGGACAGGGCCTTATTCGGCAATCAGCCCCAGCATTTT

J: TRBJ2-1
V: TRBV2
D: .
size: many
CDR3: CASKGGTNNEQFF
DNA: TGTGCCAGCAAGGGGGGGACAAACAATGAGCAGTTCTTC

J: TRBJ1-1
V: TRBV11-1
D: TRBD1
size: many
CDR3: CASSLRTGPAGTEAFF
DNA: TGTGCCAGCAGCCTACGGACAGGCCCAGCGGGGACTGAAGCTTTCTTT

J: TRBJ1-1
V: TRBV19
D: .
size: .
CDR3: CASSMGIGAEAFF
DNA: TGTGCCAGTAGTATGGGTATAGGGGCTGAAGCTTTCTTT

J: TRBJ2-1
V: TRBV12-3/TRBV12-4
D: TRBD2
size: many
CDR3: CASSPGLGRFEQFF
DNA: TGTGCCAGCAGTCCGGGCCTCGGGAGGTTTGAGCAGTTCTTC

J: TRBJ1-5
V: TRBV6-1
D: .
size: many
CDR3: CAPPRPWYSNQPQHF
DNA: TGTGCGCCCCCCCGTCCCTGGTATAGCAATCAGCCCCAGCATTTT